This TCR beta chain emerged from a study of T cell responses to AZD1222 COVID-19 vaccine. Study results and caveats: Recipients of two AZD1222 doses showed rising Spike-specific TCR breadth and depth. The number of AZD1222 recipients seropositive at baseline was only 5 to 7.

Only in-frame clones appear in the TCRdb table, and some are missing; sequencing was by immunoSEQ multiplex PCR. The sample comprises about 96,000 clones, roughly 90% of which are singletons, and approximately 25% rests with the top ten. Unmatched junction bases numbered 4, after V lost 6 bases and J lost 3 bases. Germline assignment: CDR1 MNHEY and CDR2 SVGAGI. CDR3 length equals 13 residues. Details on this clone: Its antigen is not known.

J is TRBJ1-2 and V is TRBV6-5, with 7 bases matching TRBD1. The receptor comes from an adult in good health. The specimen comprised peripheral blood, sampled on day 0 of AZD1222 vaccination. Here the CDR3 reads CASSWDRHYGYTF. In DNA, the CDR3 is TGTGCCAGCAGCTGGGACAGACACTATGGCTACACCTTC.